Below are 20 T cell receptor beta chains sequenced from a single sample in a study of cytomegalovirus exposure and HLA in healthy donors. Amplification used 60 Vbeta primers and 13 Jbeta primers. Repertoires were generated with immunoSEQ multiplex PCR, while TCRdb's copy carries only in-frame clones and drops some. The repertoire holds 200,000 to 250,000 clones, with 76% as singletons. The sequenced sample consisted of PBMCs. The receptors here all came from a man between 18 and 35 years old in good health and CMV-seronegative.

This clone was seen more than once but under ten times. Its ends do not fully match the called genes, so a read error is possible. V is TRBV27 and J is TRBJ2-4; D is perhaps TRBD1 (6 bases). CDR1 and CDR2 (germline): MNHEY, SMNVEV (reference sequence). The CDR3 is made up of 18 amino acids. In DNA, the CDR3 is TGTGCCAGCAGTCTATCTTCCCGGGACAAGCTAGCCAAAAACATTCAGTACTTC. Its protein product is CASSLSSRDKLAKNIQYF.

This clone came up once. The rearrangement links TRBV6-1 to TRBJ2-1; 10 nucleotides match TRBD2. Trimming took 7 bases from V and 8 from J; bases not matched to a gene: 8. The CDR3 extends over 14 amino acids. The germline CDR1 and CDR2 sequences are MNHNS and SASEGT. CDR3 residues: CASKAGGESDEQFF. As DNA, the CDR3 is TGTGCCAGCAAAGCGGGAGGGGAGTCGGATGAGCAGTTCTTC.

This clone was seen a handful of times. The J gene is TRBJ2-7, the V gene TRBV6-5, with 7 bases aligning to TRBD1. Germline V lookup: CDR1 MNHEY, CDR2 SVGAGI. The CDR3 runs 13 residues. V lost 6 bases, J lost 5 bases, and 7 bases stayed unmatched. The chain's CDR3 is CASSPGQIHEQYF. Here the CDR3 DNA reads TGTGCCAGCAGCCCGGGACAGATCCACGAGCAGTACTTC.

This clone appeared once. This chain links TRBV11-2 with TRBJ2-2, with 8 bases matching TRBD2. CDR1 and CDR2 from the germline V gene are SGHAT and FQNNGV. This CDR3 has 19 amino acids. The ends lost 5 bases at V and 2 bases at J; junction bases unmatched: 16. The CDR3 DNA sequence: TGTGCCAGCAGCCCCATTAGTAGCGGGACCATCGAAAACACCGGGGAGCTGTTTTTT. Translating gives CASSPISSGTIENTGELFF.

This chain connects TRBV19 to TRBJ1-5, with TRBD1 as a possible D gene (5 bases). V lost 4 bases and J 6 bases, leaving 16 bases between the germline ends. The CDR3 runs to 15 residues. Germline loops: CDR1 LNHDA, CDR2 SQIVND (reference sequence). The CDR3 here is CASSRGGGDAQPQHF. Here the CDR3 DNA reads TGTGCCAGTAGTAGAGGAGGCGGGGACGCTCAGCCCCAGCATTTT.

To note about this clone: The sample holds other DNA sequences that translate to the same CDR3. The chain is built from TRBV27 and TRBJ2-7; 10 bases line up with TRBD1. The CDR3 runs 15 residues. Germline CDR1 MNHEY, CDR2 SMNVEV (reference sequence). Trimming took 9 bases from V and 1 from J; bases not matched to a gene: 9. DNA for the CDR3: TGTGCCAGTAGTAAGGGGACAGGGGCGTCCTACGAGCAGTACTTC. It encodes CASSKGTGASYEQYF.

The rearrangement uses TRBV14 and TRBJ2-3; no clear D. The CDR3 runs to 11 residues. Germline values: CDR1 SGHDN, CDR2 FVKESK. Trimming removed 2 bases from V and 6 bases from J, with 3 bases in between. The CDR3 DNA reads as TGTGCCAGCAGCCAATATGATACGCAGTATTTT. It encodes CASSQYDTQYF.

V usage is TRBV10-1 and J usage is TRBJ2-7; 9 positions agree with TRBD2. The germline V gene encodes CDR1 WNHNN and CDR2 SYGVQD (reference sequence). V gave up 2 bases and J gave up 0 bases; unmatched junction bases: 2. CDR3 length: 15 amino acids. This CDR3 reads CASSEGSGSSYEQYF. Written as DNA, the CDR3 is TGCGCCAGCAGTGAGGGTAGCGGGAGCTCCTACGAGCAGTACTTC.

The chain uses TRBV6-1 and TRBJ2-4; no definite D call. Trimming left V 6 bases short and J 2 bases short, with 11 bases between. This CDR3 is 14 amino acids long. Germline V gives CDR1 MNHNS, CDR2 SASEGT. CDR3 amino acids: CASRISGSKNIQYF. CDR3 nucleotides: TGTGCCAGCAGGATCAGTGGTTCCAAAAACATTCAGTACTTC.

The sample holds one count of this clone. J is TRBJ2-7 and V is TRBV5-1; 7 bases map to TRBD1. The CDR3 is 15 amino acids. J was trimmed by 2 bases and V by 0 bases; bases with no gene match: 5. In germline, CDR1 is SGHRS, CDR2 YFSETQ. CDR3 amino acids: CASSLAGRGTYEQYF. CDR3 DNA sequence: TGCGCCAGCAGCTTGGCCGGCAGGGGGACCTACGAGCAGTACTTC.

The chain is built from TRBV16 and TRBJ2-7, with a weak D call TRBD1 (6 bases). Trimming left V 2 bases short and J 3 bases short, with 17 bases between. This CDR3 region has 16 residues. Germline V gene data show CDR1 as KGHSY and CDR2 as FQNENV. The CDR3 here is CASSQPLGTSHYEQYF. The CDR3 coding sequence is TGTGCCAGCAGCCAACCGCTGGGGACATCTCACTACGAGCAGTACTTC.

This clone was observed once. The gene calls are TRBV19 and TRBJ1-1; a weak D match, TRBD1 (6 bases). In germline, CDR1 is LNHDA, CDR2 SQIVND (reference sequence). CDR3 length: 14 amino acids. The V gene lost 7 bases and the J gene lost 3 bases, with 15 bases spanning the gap. CDR3 protein: CASNPRGYDTEAFF. In DNA, the CDR3 is TGTGCCAGTAACCCCAGGGGATATGACACTGAAGCTTTCTTT.

J is TRBJ2-1 and V is TRBV5-1; D is ambiguous. Trimming left V 2 bases short and J 7 bases short, with 7 bases between. The CDR3 totals 12 residues. Germline CDR1 is SGHRS and CDR2 is YFSETQ. The CDR3 protein is CASSFTTNEQFF. As DNA, the CDR3 is TGCGCCAGCAGCTTCACGACAAATGAGCAGTTCTTC.

Only one count was recorded for this clone. The rearrangement joins TRBV2 to TRBJ2-7; 7 nucleotides align to TRBD1. The CDR3 contains 15 residues. In germline, CDR1 is SNHLY, CDR2 FYNNEI. The trim removed 8 bases at V and 0 bases at J, leaving 10 bases unmatched. CDR3 sequence: CASSPPGQSSYEQYF. The CDR3 nucleotides are TGTGCCAGCTCCCCCCCGGGACAGAGCTCCTACGAGCAGTACTTC.

The CDR3 protein is CASSRLAAISYEQYF. The CDR3 coding sequence is TGTGCCAGCAGTCGTCTAGCGGCGATCTCCTACGAGCAGTACTTC. The V gene is TRBV28, the J gene TRBJ2-5; TRBD2 aligns across 7 bases. The J call may be faulty, since TRBJ2-7 better matches the DNA end. The germline CDR1 and CDR2 sequences are MDHEN and SYDVKM. The CDR3 extends over 15 amino acids.

The chain couples TRBV5-1 to TRBJ2-3; TRBD2 agrees at 8 bases. The CDR3 runs to 16 residues. V dropped 2 bases and J dropped 2; count of bases not matched to a gene: 7. The germline CDR1 and CDR2 sequences are SGHRS and YFSETQ. The CDR3 nucleotides read TGCGCCAGCAGCTTTTTACTAGCGGCGCCCACAGATACGCAGTATTTT. Protein: CASSFLLAAPTDTQYF.

V gene TRBV5-1 combines with J gene TRBJ1-1; D perhaps matches TRBD1 (5 bases). Germline V lookup: CDR1 SGHRS, CDR2 YFSETQ. There are 14 residues in the CDR3. V gave up 6 bases and J gave up 3 bases, with 15 bases separating them. The DNA of the CDR3 is TGCGCCAGCAAAAGGGGCACTGGGCACACTGAAGCTTTCTTT. Protein: CASKRGTGHTEAFF.

The chain joins TRBV9 to TRBJ2-5; tentatively, D is TRBD1 (6 bases). Trimming took off 4 bases at V and 5 bases at J, with 18 bases between the two ends. The CDR3 has 15 residues. Germline CDR1 reads SGDLS; CDR2 reads YYNGEE. CDR3 residues: CASSRPAGGAETQYF. The CDR3 DNA reads TGTGCCAGCAGCCGACCAGCTGGGGGCGCGGAGACCCAGTACTTC.

The chain couples TRBV14 to TRBJ2-4; TRBD1 matches 10 bases. CDR1 and CDR2 (germline): SGHDN, FVKESK. There are 17 residues in the CDR3. J lost 0 bases, V lost 4 bases, and 6 bases had no gene match. CDR3 region: CASSPRRTGGAKNIQYF. CDR3 DNA: TGTGCCAGCAGCCCCCGGAGGACAGGGGGAGCCAAAAACATTCAGTACTTC.

V and J are TRBV19 and TRBJ2-5, with D perhaps matching TRBD1 (5 bases). Looked up from germline, CDR1 is LNHDA and CDR2 is SQIVND (reference sequence). Deletions cut 1 base from V and 5 bases from J, with 17 bases between. The CDR3 is made up of 16 amino acids. The CDR3 here is CASSIGPPKGSETQYF. DNA for the CDR3: TGTGCCAGTAGTATAGGCCCCCCTAAGGGGTCGGAGACCCAGTACTTC.